This T cell receptor (beta chain) is drawn from a study of response to subunit inactivated influenza vaccine. Germline values: CDR1 LGHDT, CDR2 YNNKEL (reference sequence). Trimming took 4 bases from V and 1 from J, leaving 16 bases between them. The CDR3 is 16 amino acids. TCRdb fed the RT-PCR reads into MiXCR, producing one record per CDR3 protein. The repertoire has about 540,000 distinct CDR3 sequences, approximately 20% of them found once; the top ten carry approximately 3%. This sample was also put to use in a study of T cells expressing NK-cell markers. That study reports: 5'RACE template switching with UMIs produced the TCR beta cDNA.

This TCR came from a man aged 50 or older who received an inactivated influenza vaccine. The sequencing here drew on CD4+ T cells sorted from PBMCs, taken 11 to 12 days after vaccination. The rearrangement links TRBV3-1 to TRBJ2-5, with D possibly matching TRBD1 (5 bases). CDR3 DNA sequence: TGTGCCAGCAGCCCGAGGTTGACAGTTACCCAAGAGACCCAGTACTTC. This codes for CASSPRLTVTQETQYF.